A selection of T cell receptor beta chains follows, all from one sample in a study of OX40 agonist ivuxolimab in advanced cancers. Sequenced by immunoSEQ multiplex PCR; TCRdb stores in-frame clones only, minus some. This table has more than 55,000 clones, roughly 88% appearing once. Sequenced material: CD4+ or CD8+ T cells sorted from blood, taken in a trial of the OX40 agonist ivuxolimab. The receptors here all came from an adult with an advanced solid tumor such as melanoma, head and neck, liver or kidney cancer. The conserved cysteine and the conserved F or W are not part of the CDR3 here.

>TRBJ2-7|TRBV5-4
ASSTLAGGVHEQY
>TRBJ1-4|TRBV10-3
AISSAGEKLF
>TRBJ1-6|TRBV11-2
ASSLEGDRASPLH
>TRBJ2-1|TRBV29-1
SVERDRSRNEQF
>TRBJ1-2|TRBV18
ASSPMRGPVGEGNYGYT
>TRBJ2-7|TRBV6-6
ASSYPGSREQY
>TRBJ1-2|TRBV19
ASRGEAPDGYT
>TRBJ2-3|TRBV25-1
ASRGSPDTQY
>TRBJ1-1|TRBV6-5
ASRQTATNEAF
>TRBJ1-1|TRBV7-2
ASSLGMNTEAF
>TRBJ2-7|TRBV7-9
ASSLALANPSYEQY
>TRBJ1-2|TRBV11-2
ASTVGDPALGYGYT
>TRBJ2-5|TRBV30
AWSPGGGGGETQY
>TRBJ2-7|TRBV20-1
SAGSYEQY
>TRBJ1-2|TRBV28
ASSPGERHYGYT
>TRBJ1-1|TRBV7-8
ASRRDSNTEAF
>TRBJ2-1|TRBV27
ASSPWTGFGNPF
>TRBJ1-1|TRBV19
ASSPTGEDTEAF
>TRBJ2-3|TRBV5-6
ASSLGRNTDTQY
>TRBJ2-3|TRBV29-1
SVGQADTQY
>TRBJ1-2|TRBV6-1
ASSERQGNYGYT
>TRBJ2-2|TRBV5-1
ASSPLLAPHGGAGELF